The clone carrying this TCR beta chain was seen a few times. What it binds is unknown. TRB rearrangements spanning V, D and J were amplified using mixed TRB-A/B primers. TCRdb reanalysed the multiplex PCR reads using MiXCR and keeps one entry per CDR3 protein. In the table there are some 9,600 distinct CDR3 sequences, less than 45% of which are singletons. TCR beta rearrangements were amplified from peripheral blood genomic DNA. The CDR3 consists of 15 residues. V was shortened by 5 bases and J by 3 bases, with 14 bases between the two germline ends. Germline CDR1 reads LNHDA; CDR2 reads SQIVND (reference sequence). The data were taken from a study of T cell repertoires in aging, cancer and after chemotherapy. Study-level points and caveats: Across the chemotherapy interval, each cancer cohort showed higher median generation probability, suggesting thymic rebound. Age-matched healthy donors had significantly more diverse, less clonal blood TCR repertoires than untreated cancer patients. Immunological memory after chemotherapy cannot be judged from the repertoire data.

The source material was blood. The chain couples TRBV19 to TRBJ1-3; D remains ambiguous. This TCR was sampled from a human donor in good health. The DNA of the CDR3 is TGTGCCAGTAGTCTCATAGGACGGATTGGAAACACCATATATTTT. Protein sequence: CASSLIGRIGNTIYF.